These 28 T cell receptor beta chains share one sample of origin, sequenced in a study of cytomegalovirus exposure and HLA in healthy donors (dated by TCRdb to the late 2010s). Library generation was performed with the immunoSEQ multiplex PCR assay. A mixture of 60 forward primers for TCR Vbeta segments and 13 reverse primers for TCR Jbeta segments was used in the multiplex PCR. As stored in TCRdb, this immuneACCESS dataset retains in-frame rearrangements with V and J assigned. A fraction of the clones does not appear; measured against another copy, unresolved V genes explain less than half of the discrepancy, and the remainder lacks a known reason. The sample table holds about 120,000 clones, of which 66% were seen once. The ten biggest clones cover less than 2% of the sample. Sequenced sample: PBMCs. All receptors derive from a man aged 18 to 35 in good health and CMV-seronegative.

CDR3 protein: CASTPEGMAGEVGELFF. For the CDR3, the DNA is TGTGCCAGCACCCCAGAGGGGATGGCCGGGGAGGTAGGGGAGCTGTTTTTT. V and J are TRBV28 and TRBJ2-2; TRBD2 might be the D (6 bases). V was clipped by 7 bases and J by 8 bases, with 26 bases between them. This CDR3 has 17 amino acids. Germline V gives CDR1 MDHEN, CDR2 SYDVKM.

The chain has TRBV4-2 and TRBJ2-2; 10 bases are a match to TRBD1. V gave up 2 bases and J gave up 5 bases; unmatched junction bases: 8. The germline V gene encodes CDR1 LGHNA and CDR2 YNFKEQ. CDR3 length: 17 amino acids. Here the CDR3 DNA reads TGTGCCAGCAGCCAAACCGGGACAGGGGAAAGGACCGGGGAGCTGTTTTTT. Translating it yields CASSQTGTGERTGELFF.

This chain connects TRBV29-1 to TRBJ2-1, with D hard to call. Trimming removed 5 bases at V and 2 bases at J, with 10 bases between. The CDR3 extends over 13 amino acids. Germline V gene lookup returns CDR1 SQVTM and CDR2 ANQGSEA. CDR3 DNA sequence: TGCAGCGTTTCAGGAATAACCTACAATGAGCAGTTCTTC. Its translation is CSVSGITYNEQFF.

This clone was picked up a small number of times. This chain links TRBV6-6 with TRBJ1-5; TRBD1 might be the D (6 bases). CDR1 is MNHNY, CDR2 SVGAGI, per germline (reference sequence). This CDR3 comprises 14 residues. The V end lost 6 bases, the J end lost 4 bases, and 13 bases lay between the germline ends. CDR3 DNA sequence: TGTGCCAGCAGAGCAGGGGCTGGTAATCAGCCCCAGCATTTT. It encodes CASRAGAGNQPQHF.

This clone was seen only once. The chain employs TRBV5-1 and TRBJ2-7; weak D call: TRBD1 (5 bases). The CDR3 spans 14 residues. CDR1 and CDR2 from the germline V gene are SGHRS and YFSETQ. Trimming took 4 bases from V and 1 from J, leaving 12 bases between them. The CDR3 DNA reads TGCGCCAGCAGCAAAGGGGCAACTTCCTACGAGCAGTACTTC. It encodes CASSKGATSYEQYF.

V is TRBV11-3 and J is TRBJ2-6; no clear D gene. The V end was cut by 10 bases, the J end by 1 base, with 8 bases between. The CDR3 extends over 13 amino acids. CDR1 is SGHNT and CDR2 is YENEEA in the germline V gene. CDR3 in amino acids: CAKQASGANVLTF. As DNA, the CDR3 is TGTGCCAAGCAGGCGTCTGGGGCCAACGTCCTGACTTTC.

The genes are TRBV19 and TRBJ2-1, with D possibly matching TRBD2 (6 bases). CDR1 LNHDA and CDR2 SQIVND come from the germline V gene (reference sequence). The CDR3 consists of 14 residues. V lost 3 bases to trimming and J lost 4 bases, with 10 bases between them. DNA of the CDR3: TGTGCCAGTAGTATGGCTAGCGCTTACAATGAGCAGTTCTTC. It encodes CASSMASAYNEQFF.

The chain combines TRBV6-5 with TRBJ1-1, with D possibly matching TRBD1 (5 bases). CDR1 is MNHEY, CDR2 SVGAGI, per germline. The ends were cut back, 7 bases at V and 1 base at J, with 13 bases in the middle. The CDR3 runs to 14 residues. CDR3 in amino acids: CASTGSGWNTEAFF. DNA for the CDR3: TGTGCCAGCACAGGGTCCGGTTGGAACACTGAAGCTTTCTTT.

Comment on this clone: Relative to the germline gene, one junction end is altered; a read error may explain this. The chain uses TRBV6-5 and TRBJ1-2; TRBD1 is a possible D gene (6 bases). The germline V gene encodes CDR1 MNHEY and CDR2 SVGAGI. The length of the CDR3 is 13 residues. In nucleotides, the CDR3 is TGTGCCAGCAGTTTGGGACACACATATGGCTACCCCTTC. Its protein is CASSLGHTYGYPF.

The rearrangement uses TRBV2 and TRBJ2-3; D possibly corresponds to TRBD1 (5 bases). Trimming removed 2 bases from V and 1 base from J, with 10 bases in between. This CDR3 is 15 amino acids long. Germline V lookup: CDR1 SNHLY, CDR2 FYNNEI. The CDR3 sequence: CASSERQGGTDTQYF. CDR3 DNA: TGTGCCAGCAGTGAACGGCAGGGCGGCACAGATACGCAGTATTTT.

This clone has more than one count but fewer than ten. The chain carries TRBV1 and TRBJ1-3; TRBD1 reflects the table's D call only, with no check against the DNA. TRBV1 is tagged as a pseudogene. The CDR3 sequence is 14 residues long. CDR3 region: CTSSQGTLGNTIYF. In DNA form, the CDR3 reads TGCACCAGCAGCCAAGGGACACTAGGAAACACCATATATTTT.

The chain combines TRBV7-9 with TRBJ2-7; D might be TRBD2 (6 bases). Germline CDR1 SEHNR, CDR2 FQNEAQ (reference sequence). The CDR3 is 12 residues long. The V end lost 5 bases, the J end lost 4 bases, and 9 bases lay between the germline ends. The CDR3 is CASSPGTYEQYF. The CDR3 coding sequence is TGTGCCAGCAGCCCCGGGACTTACGAGCAGTACTTC.

This chain uses TRBV28 with TRBJ2-7; 9 bases line up with TRBD1. Germline loops: CDR1 MDHEN, CDR2 SYDVKM. The V and J ends lost 5 bases and 0 bases, in that order; junction bases with no gene match: 5. The CDR3 totals 15 residues. CDR3 nucleotides: TGTGCCAGCAGTGACGGGACAGGGCACTCCTACGAGCAGTACTTC. Translating it yields CASSDGTGHSYEQYF.

This sequence joins TRBV28 and TRBJ2-7; no definite D call. The CDR3 sequence is 15 residues long. Germline V lookup: CDR1 MDHEN, CDR2 SYDVKM. Trimming cost V 0 bases and J 0 bases, with 9 bases left between them. Here the CDR3 reads CASSLWAASSYEQYF. The CDR3 DNA is TGTGCCAGCAGTTTATGGGCGGCGAGCTCCTACGAGCAGTACTTC.

As for this clone: This CDR3 is missing its conserved last phenylalanine or tryptophan, likely due to a read error. Because the CDR3's place on the DNA is in doubt, the DNA is left out and the CDR3 is given as listed by TCRdb. CDR3 protein: CASSPVGQGLGL. The chain combines TRBV9 with TRBJ1-2; the table's D call TRBD1 went unverified against the DNA. The germline V gene encodes CDR1 SGDLS and CDR2 YYNGEE. Termini included, the CDR3 measures 12 amino acids.

The chain carries TRBV27 and TRBJ2-1, with 12 bases lining up with TRBD2. Trimming cost V 8 bases and J 9 bases; bases outside gene matches: 8. This CDR3 is 14 amino acids long. From germline, CDR1 is MNHEY and CDR2 SMNVEV (reference sequence). CDR3 residues: CASLWTSGVGEQFF. CDR3 DNA: TGTGCCAGCCTGTGGACTAGCGGGGTTGGTGAGCAGTTCTTC.

The chain couples TRBV19 to TRBJ2-5; a possible D gene is TRBD1 (6 bases). Germline loops: CDR1 LNHDA, CDR2 SQIVND (reference sequence). The CDR3 runs to 15 residues. With 5 bases removed from V and 5 bases from J, the gap between germline ends came to 18 bases. CDR3 sequence (DNA): TGTGCCAGTAGTCCTGAGGAACAGGGTGGGGAGACCCAGTACTTC. Residues: CASSPEEQGGETQYF.

The chain uses TRBV30 and TRBJ1-2; unclear D gene. The ends were cut back, 1 base at V and 2 bases at J, with 5 bases in the middle. From germline, CDR1 is GTSNPN and CDR2 SVGIG (reference sequence). CDR3 length: 12 residues. In DNA form, the CDR3 reads TGTGCCTGGAGTGGCGGCAACTATGGCTACACCTTC. It is translated as CAWSGGNYGYTF.

V usage is TRBV18 and J usage is TRBJ2-7, with a possible D match to TRBD2 (6 bases). Trimming shortened V by 3 bases and J by 4 bases, and 13 bases separated the two germline ends. Germline lookup yields CDR1 KGHSH and CDR2 LQKENI. The CDR3 contains 14 residues. The chain's CDR3 is CASSPRTGAYEQYF. The CDR3 coding sequence is TGTGCCAGCTCACCCCGGACGGGAGCTTACGAGCAGTACTTC.

V and J are TRBV4-3 and TRBJ2-7, with D possibly matching TRBD2 (5 bases). V lost 4 bases and J 7 bases, leaving 14 bases between the germline ends. The CDR3 has 13 amino acids. CDR1 LGHNA and CDR2 YSLEER come from the germline V gene. As DNA, the CDR3 is TGCGCCAGCAGCCCCGGACTCCTGCTTGAGCAGTACTTC. It is translated as CASSPGLLLEQYF.

This clone was counted a few times. The chain couples TRBV5-4 to TRBJ2-5; 8 nucleotides match TRBD2. This CDR3 contains 16 residues. The trim removed 1 base at V and 1 base at J, leaving 6 bases unmatched. The germline gives CDR1 SGHNT, CDR2 YYREEE (reference sequence). The CDR3 nucleotides are TGTGCCAGCAGCTTGTCACTAGCGGATGGCCAAGAGACCCAGTACTTC. Translation gives CASSLSLADGQETQYF.

The gene calls are TRBV5-1 and TRBJ2-7; D is possibly TRBD1 (6 bases). Germline CDR1 is SGHRS and CDR2 is YFSETQ. The CDR3 covers 15 residues. The ends were cut back, 8 bases at V and 3 bases at J, with 21 bases in the middle. The CDR3 bases are TGCGCCAGTGCGCAGGGGCAGGGCATTATCTACGAGCAGTACTTC. It encodes CASAQGQGIIYEQYF.

This clone was seen more than once but under ten times. The chain links TRBV28 to TRBJ2-4; 7 nucleotides agree with TRBD2. Trimming at V came to 7 bases and at J to 0 bases, leaving 6 bases not matched to a gene. CDR3 length: 15 residues. Germline assignment: CDR1 MDHEN and CDR2 SYDVKM. CDR3 region: CASTPGGLAKNIQYF. As DNA, the CDR3 is TGTGCCAGCACACCGGGAGGACTAGCCAAAAACATTCAGTACTTC.

This clone turned up a few times. The chain links TRBV7-9 to TRBJ1-4; D uncertain. Trimming cost V 5 bases and J 0 bases, with 10 bases left between them. CDR3 length equals 15 residues. Germline V gene sequence: CDR1 SEHNR, CDR2 FQNEAQ (reference sequence). The CDR3 loop is CASSLSEATNEKLFF. The CDR3 nucleotides read TGTGCCAGCAGCCTTTCAGAGGCAACTAATGAAAAACTGTTTTTT.

The chain employs TRBV19 and TRBJ1-4, with 8 bases fitting TRBD1. The CDR3 sequence is 15 residues long. With 5 bases clipped from V and 5 bases from J, the junction kept 7 bases outside the gene matches. Germline V gives CDR1 LNHDA, CDR2 SQIVND (reference sequence). CDR3 bases: TGTGCCAGTAGTGAAACGACAGGGGCAAATGAAAAACTGTTTTTT. The encoded protein is CASSETTGANEKLFF.

This sequence joins TRBV5-1 and TRBJ1-2; D possibly corresponds to TRBD1 (5 bases). The CDR3 spans 12 residues. The germline V and J ends were trimmed by 5 bases and 5 bases, with 10 bases remaining between them. The germline V gene has CDR1 SGHRS and CDR2 YFSETQ. CDR3 amino acids: CASRQGLYGYTF. The CDR3 coding sequence is TGCGCCAGCAGGCAGGGCCTGTATGGCTACACCTTC.

The chain joins TRBV11-2 to TRBJ2-1, with D possibly being TRBD1 (5 bases). Germline V CDR1 and CDR2: SGHAT, FQNNGV. The V gene lost 5 bases and the J gene lost 9 bases, with 20 bases spanning the gap. The CDR3 consists of 15 residues. CDR3: CASSLGSQGLGEQFF. The DNA of the CDR3 is TGTGCCAGCAGCCTCGGCTCCCAGGGATTGGGTGAGCAGTTCTTC.

The sample holds a few counts of this clone. The chain has TRBV4-1 and TRBJ1-2; tentative D call: TRBD1 (6 bases). Germline V gives CDR1 MGHRA, CDR2 YSYEKL. The V end lost 0 bases, the J end lost 7 bases, and 18 bases lay between the germline ends. CDR3 size: 16 residues. CDR3 amino acids: CASSQDLTRGSSGYTF. Written as DNA, the CDR3 is TGCGCCAGCAGCCAAGATCTTACTAGGGGGTCTTCTGGCTACACCTTC.